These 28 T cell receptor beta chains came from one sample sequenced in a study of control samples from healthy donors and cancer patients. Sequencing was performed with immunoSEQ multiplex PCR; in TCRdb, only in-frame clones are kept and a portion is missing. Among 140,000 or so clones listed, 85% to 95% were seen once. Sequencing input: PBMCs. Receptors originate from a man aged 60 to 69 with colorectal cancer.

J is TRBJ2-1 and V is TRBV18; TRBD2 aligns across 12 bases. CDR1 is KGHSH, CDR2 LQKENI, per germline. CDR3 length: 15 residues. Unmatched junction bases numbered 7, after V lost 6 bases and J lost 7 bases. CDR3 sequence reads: CASSQGLAGNNEQFF. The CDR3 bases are TGTGCCAGCTCCCAGGGACTAGCGGGTAATAATGAGCAGTTCTTC.

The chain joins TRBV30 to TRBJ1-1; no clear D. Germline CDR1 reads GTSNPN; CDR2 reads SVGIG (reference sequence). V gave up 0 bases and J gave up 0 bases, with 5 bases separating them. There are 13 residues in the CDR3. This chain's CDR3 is CAWSVGVNTEAFF. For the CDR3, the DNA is TGTGCCTGGAGTGTGGGTGTGAACACTGAAGCTTTCTTT.

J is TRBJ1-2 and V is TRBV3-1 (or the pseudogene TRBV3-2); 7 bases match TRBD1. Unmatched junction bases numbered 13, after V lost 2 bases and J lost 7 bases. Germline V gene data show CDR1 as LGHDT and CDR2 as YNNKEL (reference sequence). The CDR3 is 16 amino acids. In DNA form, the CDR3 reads TGTGCCAGCAGCCAATTAGGTTTGACAGGGAAAGGTGGCTACACCTTC. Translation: CASSQLGLTGKGGYTF.

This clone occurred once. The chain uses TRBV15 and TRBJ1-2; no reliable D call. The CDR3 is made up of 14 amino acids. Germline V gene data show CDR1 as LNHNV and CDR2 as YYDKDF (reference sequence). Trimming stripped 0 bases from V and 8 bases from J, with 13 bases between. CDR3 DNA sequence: TGTGCCACCAGCAGAGATGGGGTTTTTGGAGGCTACACCTTC. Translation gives CATSRDGVFGGYTF. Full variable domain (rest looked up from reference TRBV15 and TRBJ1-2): DAMVIQNPRYQVTQFGKPVTLSCSQTLNHNVMYWYQQKSSQAPKLLFHYYDKDFNNEADTPDNFQSRRPNTSFCFLDIRSPGLGDTAMYLCATSRDGVFGGYTFGSGTRLTVV.

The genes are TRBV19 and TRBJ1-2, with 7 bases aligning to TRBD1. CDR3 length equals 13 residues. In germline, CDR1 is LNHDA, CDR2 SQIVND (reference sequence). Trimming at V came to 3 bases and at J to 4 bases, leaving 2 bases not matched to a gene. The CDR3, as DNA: TGTGCCAGTAGTATGGGACAGAGCTATGGCTACACCTTC. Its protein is CASSMGQSYGYTF.

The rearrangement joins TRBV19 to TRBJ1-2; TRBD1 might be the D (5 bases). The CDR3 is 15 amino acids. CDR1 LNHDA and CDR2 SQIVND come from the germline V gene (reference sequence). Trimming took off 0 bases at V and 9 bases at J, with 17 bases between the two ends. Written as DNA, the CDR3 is TGTGCCAGTAGTATAGATTCCGGGGGTCTTGGCAGCTACACCTTC. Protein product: CASSIDSGGLGSYTF.

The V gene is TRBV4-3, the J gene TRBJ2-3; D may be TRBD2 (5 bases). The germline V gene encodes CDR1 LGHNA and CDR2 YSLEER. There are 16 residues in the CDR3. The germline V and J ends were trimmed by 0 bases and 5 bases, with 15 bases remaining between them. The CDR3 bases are TGCGCCAGCAGCCAAGATGGCGACTATCAAAGAGATACGCAGTATTTT. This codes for CASSQDGDYQRDTQYF.

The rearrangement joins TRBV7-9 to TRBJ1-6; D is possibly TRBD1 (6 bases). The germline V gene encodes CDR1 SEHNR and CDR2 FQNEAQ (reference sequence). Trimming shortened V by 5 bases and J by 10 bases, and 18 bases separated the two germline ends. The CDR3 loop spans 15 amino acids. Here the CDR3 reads CASSLRQDYGSPLHF. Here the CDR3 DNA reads TGTGCCAGCAGCCTCAGACAGGATTATGGATCACCCCTCCACTTT. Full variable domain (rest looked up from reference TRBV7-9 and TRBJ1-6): DTGVSQNPRHKITKRGQNVTFRCDPISEHNRLYWYRQTLGQGPEFLTYFQNEAQLEKSRLLSDRFSAERPKGSFSTLEIQRTEQGDSAMYLCASSLRQDYGSPLHFGNGTRLTVT.

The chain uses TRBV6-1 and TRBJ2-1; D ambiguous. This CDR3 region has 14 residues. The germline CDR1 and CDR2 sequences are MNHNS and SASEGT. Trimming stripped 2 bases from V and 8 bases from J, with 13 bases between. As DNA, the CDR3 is TGTGCCAGCAGTGAAATCGGGCTCGTCGATGAGCAGTTCTTC. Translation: CASSEIGLVDEQFF.

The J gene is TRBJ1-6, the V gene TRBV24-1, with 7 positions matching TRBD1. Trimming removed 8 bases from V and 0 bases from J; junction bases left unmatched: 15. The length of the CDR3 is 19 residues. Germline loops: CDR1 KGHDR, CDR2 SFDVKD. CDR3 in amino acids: CATTMTGTARYSYNSPLHF. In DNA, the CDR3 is TGTGCCACCACTATGACCGGGACAGCCCGATACTCCTATAATTCACCCCTCCACTTT.

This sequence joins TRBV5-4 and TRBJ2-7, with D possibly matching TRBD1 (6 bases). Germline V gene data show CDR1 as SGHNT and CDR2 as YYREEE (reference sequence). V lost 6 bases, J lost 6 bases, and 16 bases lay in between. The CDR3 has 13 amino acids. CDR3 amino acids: CASNLGQWGEQYF. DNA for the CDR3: TGTGCCAGCAACCTGGGACAATGGGGCGAGCAGTACTTC.

CDR3 sequence: CASKAESYGYTF. CDR3 coding DNA: TGTGCCAGCAAGGCAGAAAGCTATGGCTACACCTTC. The chain couples TRBV2 to TRBJ1-2; D unresolved. Germline-derived CDR1 and CDR2 are SNHLY and FYNNEI. V shed 7 bases and J shed 4 bases, with 10 bases lying between them. CDR3 length: 12 amino acids.

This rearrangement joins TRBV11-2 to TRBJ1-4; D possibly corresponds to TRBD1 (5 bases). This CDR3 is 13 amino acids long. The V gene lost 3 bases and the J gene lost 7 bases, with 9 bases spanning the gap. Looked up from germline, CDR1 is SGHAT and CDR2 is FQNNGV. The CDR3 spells CASSLGQGEKLFF. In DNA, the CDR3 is TGTGCCAGCAGCTTGGGGCAGGGTGAAAAACTGTTTTTT.

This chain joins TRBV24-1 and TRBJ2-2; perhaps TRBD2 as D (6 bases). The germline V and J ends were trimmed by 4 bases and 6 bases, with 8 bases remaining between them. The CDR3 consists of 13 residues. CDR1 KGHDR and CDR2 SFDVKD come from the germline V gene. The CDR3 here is CATSEAGPGELFF. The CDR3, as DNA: TGTGCCACCAGTGAAGCGGGTCCCGGGGAGCTGTTTTTT.

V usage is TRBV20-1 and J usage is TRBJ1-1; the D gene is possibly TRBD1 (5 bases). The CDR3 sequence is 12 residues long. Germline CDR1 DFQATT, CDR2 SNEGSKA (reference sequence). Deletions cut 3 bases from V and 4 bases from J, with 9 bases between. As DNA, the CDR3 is TGCAGTGCTAGTTCAGGGTTCACTGAAGCTTTCTTT. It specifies CSASSGFTEAFF.

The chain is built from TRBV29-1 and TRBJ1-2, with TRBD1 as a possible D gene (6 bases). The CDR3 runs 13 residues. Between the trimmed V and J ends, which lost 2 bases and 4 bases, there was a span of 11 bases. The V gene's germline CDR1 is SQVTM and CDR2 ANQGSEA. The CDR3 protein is CSVEKGGTYGYTF. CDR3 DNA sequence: TGCAGCGTTGAAAAGGGGGGTACCTATGGCTACACCTTC. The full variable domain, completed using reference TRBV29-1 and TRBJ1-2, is SAVISQKPSRDICQRGTSLTIQCQVDSQVTMMFWYRQQPGQSLTLIATANQGSEATYESGFVIDKFPISRPNLTFSTLTVSNMSPEDSSIYLCSVEKGGTYGYTFGSGTRLTVV.

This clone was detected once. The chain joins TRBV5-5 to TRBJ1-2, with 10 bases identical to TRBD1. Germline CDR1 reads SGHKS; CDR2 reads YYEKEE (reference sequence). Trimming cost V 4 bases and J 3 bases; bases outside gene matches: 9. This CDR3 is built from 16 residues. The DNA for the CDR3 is TGTGCCAGCAGCCAGATGACAGGGGGCGCGTACTATGGCTACACCTTC. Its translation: CASSQMTGGAYYGYTF.

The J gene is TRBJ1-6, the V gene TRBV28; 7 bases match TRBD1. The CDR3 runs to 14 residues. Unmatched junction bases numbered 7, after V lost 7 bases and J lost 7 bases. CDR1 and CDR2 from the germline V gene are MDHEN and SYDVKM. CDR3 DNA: TGTGCCAGCACAGGGGGGATCCCGAATTCACCCCTCCACTTT. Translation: CASTGGIPNSPLHF.

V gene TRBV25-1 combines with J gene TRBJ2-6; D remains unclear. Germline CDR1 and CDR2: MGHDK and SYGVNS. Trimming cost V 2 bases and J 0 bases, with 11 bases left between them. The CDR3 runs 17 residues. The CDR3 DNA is TGTGCCAGCAGTGAACTTCGCCAGAGCTCTGGGGCCAACGTCCTGACTTTC. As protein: CASSELRQSSGANVLTF.

The CDR3: CASSSSFSTDTQYF. CDR3 sequence (DNA): TGTGCCAGCAGTTCTAGCTTTAGCACAGATACGCAGTATTTT. The rearrangement joins TRBV7-2 to TRBJ2-3; possible D gene TRBD2, 5 bases. Germline CDR1 and CDR2: SGHTA and FQGNSA. CDR3 length: 14 amino acids. Trimming cost V 6 bases and J 0 bases, with 10 bases left between them. The whole variable domain, remainder taken from reference TRBV7-2 and TRBJ2-3, is GAGVSQSPSNKVTEKGKDVELRCDPISGHTALYWYRQSLGQGLEFLIYFQGNSAPDKSGLPSDRFSAERTGGSVSTLTIQRTQQEDSAVYLCASSSSFSTDTQYFGPGTRLTVL.

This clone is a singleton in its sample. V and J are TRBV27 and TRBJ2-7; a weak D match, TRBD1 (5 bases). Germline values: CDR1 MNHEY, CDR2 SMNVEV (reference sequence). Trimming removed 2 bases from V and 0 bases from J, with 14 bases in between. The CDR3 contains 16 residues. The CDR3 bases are TGTGCCAGCAGTTTACGGCCAAGCCAGGGCTCCTACGAGCAGTACTTC. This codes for CASSLRPSQGSYEQYF.

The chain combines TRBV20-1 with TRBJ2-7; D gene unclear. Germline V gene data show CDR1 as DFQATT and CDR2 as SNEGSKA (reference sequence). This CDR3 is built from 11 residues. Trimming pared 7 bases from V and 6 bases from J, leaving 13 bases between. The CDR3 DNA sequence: TGCAGTGTCAAAGATGCCCCCGAGCAGTACTTC. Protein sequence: CSVKDAPEQYF.

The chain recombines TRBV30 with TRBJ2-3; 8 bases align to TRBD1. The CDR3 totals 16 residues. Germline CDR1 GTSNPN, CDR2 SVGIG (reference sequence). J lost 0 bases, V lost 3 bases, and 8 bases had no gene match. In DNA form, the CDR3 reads TGTGCCTGGAGCCCCGGCGACAGGGGTAGCACAGATACGCAGTATTTT. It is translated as CAWSPGDRGSTDTQYF.

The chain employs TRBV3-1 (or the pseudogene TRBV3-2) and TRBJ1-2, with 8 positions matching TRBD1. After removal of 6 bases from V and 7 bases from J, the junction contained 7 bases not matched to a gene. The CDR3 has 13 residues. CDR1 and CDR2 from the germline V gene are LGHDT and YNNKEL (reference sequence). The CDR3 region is CASSLQGDGGYTF. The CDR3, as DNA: TGTGCCAGCAGTCTACAGGGGGATGGTGGCTACACCTTC.

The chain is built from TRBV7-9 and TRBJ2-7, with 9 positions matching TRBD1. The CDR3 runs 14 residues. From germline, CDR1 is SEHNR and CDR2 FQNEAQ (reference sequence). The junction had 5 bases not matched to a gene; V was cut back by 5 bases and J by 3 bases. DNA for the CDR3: TGTGCCAGCAGCCAGACAGGGGGGATCTACGAGCAGTACTTC. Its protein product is CASSQTGGIYEQYF. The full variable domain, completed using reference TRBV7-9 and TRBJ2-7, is DTGVSQNPRHKITKRGQNVTFRCDPISEHNRLYWYRQTLGQGPEFLTYFQNEAQLEKSRLLSDRFSAERPKGSFSTLEIQRTEQGDSAMYLCASSQTGGIYEQYFGPGTRLTVT.

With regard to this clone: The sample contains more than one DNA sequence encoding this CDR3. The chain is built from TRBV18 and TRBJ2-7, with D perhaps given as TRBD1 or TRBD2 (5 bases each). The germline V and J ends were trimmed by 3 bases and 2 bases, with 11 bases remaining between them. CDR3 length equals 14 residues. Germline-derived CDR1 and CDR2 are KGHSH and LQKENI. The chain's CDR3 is CASSPQGSAYEQYF. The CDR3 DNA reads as TGTGCCAGCTCACCTCAGGGTAGCGCCTACGAGCAGTACTTC.

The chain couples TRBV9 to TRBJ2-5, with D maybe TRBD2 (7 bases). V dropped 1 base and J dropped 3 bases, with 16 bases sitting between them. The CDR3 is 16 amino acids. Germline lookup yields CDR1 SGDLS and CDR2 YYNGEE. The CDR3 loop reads CASSVRVGGLEETQYF. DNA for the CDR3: TGTGCCAGCAGCGTACGGGTGGGGGGGCTGGAAGAGACCCAGTACTTC. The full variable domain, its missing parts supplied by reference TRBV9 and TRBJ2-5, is DSGVTQTPKHLITATGQRVTLRCSPRSGDLSVYWYQQSLDQGLQFLIQYYNGEERAKGNILERFSAQQFPDLHSELNLSSLELGDSALYFCASSVRVGGLEETQYFGPGTRLLVL.

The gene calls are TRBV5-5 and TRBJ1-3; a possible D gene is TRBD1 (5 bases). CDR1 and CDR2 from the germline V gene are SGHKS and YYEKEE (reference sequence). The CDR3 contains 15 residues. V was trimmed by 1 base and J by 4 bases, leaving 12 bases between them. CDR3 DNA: TGTGCCAGCAGCTTGTCAGGGATCGGAGGAAACACCATATATTTT. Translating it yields CASSLSGIGGNTIYF.